The T cell receptor (beta chain) described here comes from a study of Ad26.COV2.S vaccination and SARS-CoV-2 variants. There are 14 residues in the CDR3. Germline CDR1 is LGHDT and CDR2 is YNNKEL (reference sequence). V lost 7 bases and J 1 base, leaving 14 bases between the germline ends. Treatment: approximately 18 received Ad26.COV2.S at low or high dose, single or two shots; 5 received placebo; per-sample allocation not given. Sampling happened 63 days after the first vaccine or placebo injection. Libraries were prepared by immunoSEQ multiplex PCR; TCRdb keeps only in-frame clonotypes and omits some of them. The sample comprises roughly 700,000 clones, roughly nine tenths of which are singletons, and approximately 1.5% rests with the top ten.

The source of this sequence is a person aged 18-60 years who received the Ad26.COV2.S COVID-19 vaccine or a placebo. The sequencing here drew on peripheral blood, taken in a trial of Ad26.COV2.S vaccine versus placebo. The chain couples TRBV3-1 (or the pseudogene TRBV3-2) to TRBJ2-7; perhaps TRBD2 as D (6 bases). The CDR3 DNA reads TGTGCCAGCAACACCGGGGGTTATTCCTACGAGCAGTACTTC. Residues: CASNTGGYSYEQYF.